This T cell receptor beta chain emerged from a study of cytomegalovirus exposure and HLA in healthy donors. Study-wide results and caveats: Despite most TCR sequences being rare, some public TCRs occurred in many donors. Follow-up analysis later connected one missense variant in DCLRE1C with trimming of TCR beta V- and J-genes.

The CDR3 is 13 residues long. In germline, CDR1 is SEHNR, CDR2 FQNEAQ (reference sequence). 13 Jbeta primers and 60 Vbeta primers were used for the PCR. Libraries were prepared by immunoSEQ multiplex PCR; TCRdb keeps only in-frame clonotypes and omits some of them. This table has 120,000 to 150,000 clones, approximately 73% appearing once. This clone appeared a single time. What it binds is not known. At one end the junction does not follow the germline gene, possibly because of a read error. The chain combines TRBV7-9 with TRBJ2-7; tentative D call: TRBD2 (5 bases). This clonotype originated in a woman in her 40s in good health and CMV-seronegative. The sample taken for sequencing was PBMCs. CDR3: CSSSFPGLYEQYF. CDR3 in DNA: TGTTCCAGCAGCTTCCCAGGACTTTACGAGCAGTACTTC. Supplemented by reference TRBV7-9 and TRBJ2-7, the full variable domain reads DTGVSQNPRHKITKRGQNVTFRCDPISEHNRLYWYRQTLGQGPEFLTYFQNEAQLEKSRLLSDRFSAERPKGSFSTLEIQRTEQGDSAMYLCSSSFPGLYEQYFGPGTRLTVT.